The present T cell receptor (beta chain) was sequenced within a study of blood T cell repertoires in COVID-19. Overall study context: The United States, Italy and Spain provided the acute and convalescent COVID-19 samples. In each case, the material was cDNA or gDNA derived from T cells, B-cell-depleted T cells, or PBMCs.

Authors' methods: Amplification with reference gene primers provided the estimates of nucleated cell counts. Profiling relied on immunoSEQ multiplex PCR, and the TCRdb table lists in-frame clones only, not all of them. That table furnishes V, J and clone size, whereas the DNA furnished D and trimming. The repertoire holds 200,000 to 300,000 clones, with 84% as singletons. V was pared by 6 bases and J by 3 bases, with 11 bases of the junction left unmatched. The CDR3 totals 17 residues. Germline CDR1 SQVTM, CDR2 ANQGSEA. Sequencing input: peripheral blood. The clonotype originates from a man in his 60s with acute or convalescent COVID-19. The rearrangement uses TRBV29-1 and TRBJ2-3; TRBD2 agrees at 14 bases. CDR3 sequence (DNA): TGCAGCGTGAGGACTAGCGGGAGGTCGGTAGGAACAGATACGCAGTATTTT. It encodes CSVRTSGRSVGTDTQYF.